The sequence of this T cell receptor beta chain was determined in a study of blood T cell repertoires in COVID-19. This clone was observed at least ten times. One junction end does not reproduce the germline sequence, and a read error may be involved. Method: immunoSEQ multiplex PCR; TCRdb's copy keeps in-frame clones and lacks some. The data contain about 130,000 clones, approximately 78% of them singletons. This sequence was found in a woman aged 50 to 60 who had recovered from COVID-19. Specimen: PBMCs or T cells enriched from blood (not recorded which).

The CDR3, as DNA: TGTGCCAGCACTGAAGGACAGGGGGCCATCTATGGCTACACCTTC. It translates to CASTEGQGAIYGYTF. The rearrangement links TRBV2 to TRBJ1-2, with TRBD1 matching 11 bases. This CDR3 region has 15 residues. Germline lookup yields CDR1 SNHLY and CDR2 FYNNEI.